This T cell receptor beta chain was obtained from a study of T cell changes during pregnancy in multiple sclerosis. Between the trimmed V and J ends, which lost 0 bases and 8 bases, there was a span of 7 bases. The CDR3 loop spans 12 amino acids. The germline V gene encodes CDR1 LNHDA and CDR2 SQIVND (reference sequence). The assay was immunoSEQ multiplex PCR, and TCRdb's table has in-frame clones only and misses some. The data hold tens of thousands of clones, with 88% observed a single time. The sequenced sample was CD8+ T cells from peripheral blood mononuclear cells, obtained after pregnancy. The receptor's source is a female donor in good health, enrolled as a control in a pregnancy study. V is TRBV19 and J is TRBJ1-1; D remains unclear. The CDR3 DNA reads as TGTGCCAGTAGTATAGATCGTTTGGAAGCTTTCTTT. It codes for CASSIDRLEAFF.